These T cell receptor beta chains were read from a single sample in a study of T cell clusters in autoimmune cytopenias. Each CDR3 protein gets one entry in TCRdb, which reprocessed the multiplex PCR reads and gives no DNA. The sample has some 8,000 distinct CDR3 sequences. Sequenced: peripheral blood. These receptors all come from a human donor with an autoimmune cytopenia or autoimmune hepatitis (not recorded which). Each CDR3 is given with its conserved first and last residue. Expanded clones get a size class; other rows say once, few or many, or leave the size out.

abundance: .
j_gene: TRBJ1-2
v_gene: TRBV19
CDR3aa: CASSMDRGSRGYTF

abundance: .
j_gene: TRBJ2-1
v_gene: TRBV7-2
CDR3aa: CASSPSLGTGEFF

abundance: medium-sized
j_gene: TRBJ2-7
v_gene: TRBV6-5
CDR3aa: CASSYAMEIALLYEQYF

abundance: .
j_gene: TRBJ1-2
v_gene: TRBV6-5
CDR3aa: CASSPDVPTMFYGYTF

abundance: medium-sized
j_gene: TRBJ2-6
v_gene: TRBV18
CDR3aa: CASSPSLAGANSGANVLTF

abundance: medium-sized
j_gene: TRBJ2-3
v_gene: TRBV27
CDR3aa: CASRTSGSTDTQYF

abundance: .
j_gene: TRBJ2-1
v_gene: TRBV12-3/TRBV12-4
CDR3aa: CASSLARTSGADEQFF

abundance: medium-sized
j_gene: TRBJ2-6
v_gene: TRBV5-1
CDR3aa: CASSSDGTGANVLTF

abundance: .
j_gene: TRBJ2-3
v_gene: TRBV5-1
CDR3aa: CASSRGVVGTDTQYF

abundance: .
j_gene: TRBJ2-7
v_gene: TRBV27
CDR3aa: CASSSLAGGAYEQYF

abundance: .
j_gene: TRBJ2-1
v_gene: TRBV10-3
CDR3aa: CAISEWGSSYNEQFF

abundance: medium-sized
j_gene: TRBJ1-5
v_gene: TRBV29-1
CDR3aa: CSVETGSNQPQHF

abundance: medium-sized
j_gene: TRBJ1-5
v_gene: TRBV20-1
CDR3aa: CSARADSNQPQHF

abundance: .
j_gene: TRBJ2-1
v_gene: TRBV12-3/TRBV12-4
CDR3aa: CASSAKGQIYNEQFF

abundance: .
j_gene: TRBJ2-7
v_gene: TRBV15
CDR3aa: CATSRATGIQYEQYF

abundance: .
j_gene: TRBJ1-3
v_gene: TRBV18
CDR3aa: CASSPNPISSSGNTIYF

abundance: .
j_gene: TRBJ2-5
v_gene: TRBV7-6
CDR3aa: CASSSQGGTWQQETQYF

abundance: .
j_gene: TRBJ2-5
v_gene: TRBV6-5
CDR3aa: CASSSPGTGPQETQYF

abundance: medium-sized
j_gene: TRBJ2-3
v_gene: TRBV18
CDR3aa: CASSSPSGTVTDTQYF

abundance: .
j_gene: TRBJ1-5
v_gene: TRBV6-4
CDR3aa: CASSWGQGSNQPQHF